This is a list of T cell receptor beta chains from one sample in a study of cytotoxic CD8 clonotypes in ibrutinib-treated CLL. This table comes from immunoSEQ multiplex PCR, and its TCRdb copy is limited to in-frame clones, with some not included. Altogether 130,000 or so clones are present, 70% to 80% being singletons, with the ten largest covering about 29%. Specimen: PBMCs, collected after 12 months of ibrutinib treatment. The receptor set was obtained from a human donor with chronic lymphocytic leukemia. Both conserved end residues are part of each CDR3. A D gene is named only where the DNA matches it firmly. Some rows mark clone size as missing; the rest say once, few, many or name a class of expanded clone.

V gene	D gene	clone size	J gene	CDR3 DNA	CDR3 protein
TRBV7-3	NA	NA	TRBJ2-5	TGTGCCAGCAGCTTAAGTAACCCCCAAGAGACCCAGTACTTC	CASSLSNPQETQYF
TRBV5-1	TRBD2	NA	TRBJ2-5	TGCGCCAGCAGCCCTGGACTAGGTCAAGAGACCCAGTACTTC	CASSPGLGQETQYF
TRBV7-3	NA	NA	TRBJ1-1	TGTGCCAGCAGCTTAATCGCAGGGAGGGGCACTGAAGCTTTCTTT	CASSLIAGRGTEAFF
TRBV19	NA	NA	TRBJ2-6	TGTGCCAGTAGTGCGGCAGGGCAGTCTGGGGCCAACGTCCTGACTTTC	CASSAAGQSGANVLTF
TRBV5-8	NA	NA	TRBJ2-7	TGTGCCAGCAGCGTATCCTACGAGCAGTACTTC	CASSVSYEQYF
TRBV18	TRBD1	few	TRBJ2-7	TGTGCCAGCTCACCTGGGGCAGGACAGGGGCCCTACGAGCAGTACTTC	CASSPGAGQGPYEQYF
TRBV30	NA	NA	TRBJ2-3	TGTGCCTGGAGTGGATCAGATACGCAGTATTTT	CAWSGSDTQYF
TRBV16	NA	few	TRBJ1-2	TGTGCCAGCAGCCAATGGGCAGAGTATGGCTACACCTTC	CASSQWAEYGYTF
TRBV18	NA	NA	TRBJ2-7	TGTGCCAGCTCTACCCAGCCTCTCATGGGGGTGGAGCAGTACTTC	CASSTQPLMGVEQYF
TRBV19	NA	NA	TRBJ1-2	TGTGCCAGTAGTATGGTGGGGATTGGCTACACCTTC	CASSMVGIGYTF
TRBV7-7	NA	NA	TRBJ2-5	TGTGCTAGCAGCGCGACAGGGAGCGGGGAGACCCAGTACTTC	CASSATGSGETQYF
TRBV14	NA	NA	TRBJ1-6	TGTGCCAGCAGCATCCGGGACCGGTATGTTCCCCTCCACTTT	CASSIRDRYVPLHF
TRBV5-5	TRBD2	NA	TRBJ2-1	TGTGCCAGCAGCTTGACTAGCGGGAGGCTGGAGCAGTTCTTC	CASSLTSGRLEQFF
TRBV5-5	NA	once	TRBJ2-7	TGTGCCAGCAGCTTTTCCGGGGCCGTCTACGAGCAGTACTTC	CASSFSGAVYEQYF
TRBV9	TRBD2	few	TRBJ2-7	TGTGCCAGCAGCGTGGGCCCGGGACTAGCGGGAGGGAACTACGAGCAGTACTTC	CASSVGPGLAGGNYEQYF
TRBV7-2	NA	NA	TRBJ2-7	TGTGCCAGCAGCTTAGCCGGGACCTCATCCGAGCAGTACTTC	CASSLAGTSSEQYF
TRBV28	TRBD1	NA	TRBJ1-1	TGTGCCAGCAGGGACAGGGGGGAACTCAAAGCTTTCTTT	CASRDRGELKAFF
TRBV5-1	TRBD2	NA	TRBJ2-1	TGCGCCAGCAGCTTGGTTTGGACTAGCGGGATATACAATGAGCAGTTCTTC	CASSLVWTSGIYNEQFF
TRBV6-6	NA	few	TRBJ1-5	TGTGCCAGCAGTTACTCAGCGGGAAAAAATCAGCCCCAGCATTTT	CASSYSAGKNQPQHF
TRBV6-4	NA	NA	TRBJ2-2	TGTGCCAGCAGTGACACAGACAGCACCGGGGAGCTGTTTTTT	CASSDTDSTGELFF
TRBV7-9	NA	NA	TRBJ2-7	TGTGCCAGCAGCCCCACCGGAGGCGGTAGCTCGGACGAGCAGTACTTC	CASSPTGGGSSDEQYF
TRBV9	TRBD2	NA	TRBJ2-7	TGTGCCAGCGCCTATCGGGAGGCCGAGCAGTACTTC	CASAYREAEQYF
TRBV14	NA	once	TRBJ2-1	TGTGCCAGCAGCCCGAGGTTTGCGTTTGACAATGAGCAGTTCTTC	CASSPRFAFDNEQFF
TRBV9	NA	NA	TRBJ2-3	TGTGCCAGCAGCGTAGCTACTAGCCAAGATACGCAGTATTTT	CASSVATSQDTQYF
TRBV6-5	NA	NA	TRBJ2-1	TGTGCCAGCACCAGAGGGACAGAGCAGTTCTTC	CASTRGTEQFF
TRBV4-2	TRBD1	few	TRBJ1-2	TGTGCCAGCAGCCAGGATGGGACAGGGAGTGGATACACCTTC	CASSQDGTGSGYTF
TRBV19	TRBD1	NA	TRBJ1-5	TGTGCCAGTAGTATAGAAGGCCGGACAGGCTACAATCAGCCCCAGCATTTT	CASSIEGRTGYNQPQHF
TRBV11-2	TRBD2	NA	TRBJ2-5	TGTGCCAGCAGCGTCACTAGCGGGGCGGGGGGGACCCAGTACTTC	CASSVTSGAGGTQYF
TRBV4-1	TRBD2	NA	TRBJ2-1	TGCGCCAGCAGCCAAGATAAGGGACTAGCGGGGGGCCAAGGCAATGAGCAGTTCTTC	CASSQDKGLAGGQGNEQFF
TRBV7-2	TRBD1	NA	TRBJ1-1	TGTGCCAGCAGCGTTTACCGACAGGGTAATGAAGCTTTCTTT	CASSVYRQGNEAFF
TRBV27	NA	NA	TRBJ1-1	TGTGCCAGCAGTTTGACAGTGAACACTGAAGCTTTCTTT	CASSLTVNTEAFF
TRBV4-1	TRBD2	NA	TRBJ2-3	TGCGCCAGCAGCCACTTACTAGCGGGGGGGACAGATACGCAGTATTTT	CASSHLLAGGTDTQYF
TRBV21-1	NA	NA	TRBJ2-1	TGTGCCAGCAGCAACTTTAGCGGGAGGCGGAATGAGCAGTTCTTC	CASSNFSGRRNEQFF
TRBV9	TRBD2	NA	TRBJ2-7	TGTGCCAGCAGCGTAGGTCCGGGACTAGTATCCGAGCAGTACTTC	CASSVGPGLVSEQYF
TRBV9	NA	NA	TRBJ2-2	TGTGCCAGCAGCGTAGTTGGGGCAGACACCGGGGAGCTGTTTTTT	CASSVVGADTGELFF
TRBV19	NA	NA	TRBJ1-5	TGTGCCAGTAGCCCTGGACAGAGCAATCAGCCCCAGCATTTT	CASSPGQSNQPQHF
TRBV28	NA	NA	TRBJ1-2	TGTGCCAGCAGTGCCCTGACAAGTCTCTATGGCTACACCTTC	CASSALTSLYGYTF
TRBV5-6	NA	NA	TRBJ1-3	TGTGCCAGCAGCCATGCTGGGGTTTCAGGAAACACCATATATTTT	CASSHAGVSGNTIYF
TRBV5-6	NA	NA	TRBJ1-6	TGTGCCAGCAGCTTGACACAGGGCCGAACCTCTTCACCCCTCCACTTT	CASSLTQGRTSSPLHF
TRBV6-1	NA	once	TRBJ1-2	TGTGCCGGGGTACGGCTCTATGGCTACACCTTC	CAGVRLYGYTF
TRBV4-1	TRBD1	NA	TRBJ2-6	TGCGCCAGCAGCCAAGGAATGGGACAGGGGAACCCTGGGGCCAACGTCCTGACTTTC	CASSQGMGQGNPGANVLTF
TRBV7-9	NA	few	TRBJ2-5	TGTGCCAGCAGCTTTTTCCAGGCTAGCGACCCCCAAGAGACCCAGTACTTC	CASSFFQASDPQETQYF
TRBV6-1	NA	NA	TRBJ1-2	TGTGCCAGCAGAGAGACGACAGGCCCCTATGGCTACACCTTC	CASRETTGPYGYTF
TRBV11-3	NA	NA	TRBJ2-7	TGTGCCAGCAGCTTAGAACCGTACGAGCAGTACTTC	CASSLEPYEQYF
TRBV2	NA	NA	TRBJ2-7	TGTGCCAGCAGTGACACCACTCGTTACTACGAGCAGTACTTC	CASSDTTRYYEQYF
TRBV14	NA	NA	TRBJ1-1	TGTGCCAGCAGCCAACTTGCCGACCTTGTGAAAATTGAAGCTTTCTTT	CASSQLADLVKIEAFF
TRBV6-5	NA	NA	TRBJ2-7	TGTGCTACGACAGGACATTTCTACGAGCAGTACTTC	CATTGHFYEQYF
TRBV5-6	TRBD2	few	TRBJ2-3	TGTGCCAGCAGCGGGGGACTAGCGGGGAACACAGATACGCAGTATTTT	CASSGGLAGNTDTQYF
TRBV29-1	TRBD2	NA	TRBJ2-3	TGCAGCGTTGCCCTCCCAAGACTAGCGGGGGGGTTAGATACGCAGTATTTT	CSVALPRLAGGLDTQYF
TRBV27	NA	NA	TRBJ1-2	TGTGCCAGCACCAAGACGGGACAAATCTATGGCTACACCTTC	CASTKTGQIYGYTF
TRBV6-1	NA	few	TRBJ1-2	TGTGCCAGCAGTGAGACGGGACGGACCTCTTATGGCTACACCTTC	CASSETGRTSYGYTF
TRBV10-2	NA	NA	TRBJ2-1	TGCGCCAGCAGTGAGTCGTGGGGTGAGCAGTTCTTC	CASSESWGEQFF
TRBV6-5	TRBD1	NA	TRBJ2-1	TGTGCCAGCAGCCCGGGACAGAAGAACAATGAGCAGTTCTTC	CASSPGQKNNEQFF
TRBV27	TRBD1	NA	TRBJ2-7	TGTGCCAGCAGACTTGACAGGGCTAGTTCCTACGAGCAGTACTTC	CASRLDRASSYEQYF
TRBV4-3	NA	once	TRBJ1-4	TGCGCCAGCAGCCATAGTATGCCGGGACCTCCTGAAAAACTGTTTTTT	CASSHSMPGPPEKLFF
TRBV19	TRBD1	once	TRBJ1-2	TGTGCCAGTCGACCAGGGGGCGACCCCTATGGCTACACCTTC	CASRPGGDPYGYTF
TRBV28	NA	many	TRBJ2-5	TGTGCCAGCAGTTCGGAAACGAGGGGCCTCCAAGAGACCCAGTACTTC	CASSSETRGLQETQYF
TRBV6-6	NA	NA	TRBJ2-7	TGTGCCAGCAGTTCCACGGGGGTGCGGGAGCAGTACTTC	CASSSTGVREQYF
TRBV5-4	TRBD1	NA	TRBJ1-2	TGTGCCAGCAGCTTCGGACAGGCTACCTATGGCTACACCTTC	CASSFGQATYGYTF
TRBV27	TRBD1	NA	TRBJ1-1	TGTGCCAGCAGTTTATTGACAGGGAGAGCTTTCTTT	CASSLLTGRAFF